The 9 T cell receptor beta chains below all came from one sample that was sequenced in a study of beta chain features in type 1 diabetes. Since all of the isolated RNA was reverse transcribed, expressed TCRB transcripts were what got sequenced. The assay was immunoSEQ multiplex PCR, and TCRdb's table has in-frame clones only and misses some. The data contain some 220,000 clones, under 13% of them singletons. The sample comprised central memory CD4+ T cells from blood. The receptor source for this set is a man aged 18 to 35 in good health.

There are a few counts of this clone. The chain is built from TRBV2 and TRBJ1-1, with 7 bases identical to TRBD1. Germline loops: CDR1 SNHLY, CDR2 FYNNEI. Trimming cost V 6 bases and J 7 bases; bases outside gene matches: 11. The CDR3 covers 14 residues. The CDR3 nucleotides read TGTGCCAGCAGACCGGGACAGCCGGCCAGTGAAGCTTTCTTT. Its translation: CASRPGQPASEAFF. Based on the CDR3 plus reference TRBV2 and TRBJ1-1, the full variable domain is EPEVTQTPSHQVTQMGQEVILRCVPISNHLYFYWYRQILGQKVEFLVSFYNNEISEKSEIFDDQFSVERPDGSNFTLKIRSTKLEDSAMYFCASRPGQPASEAFFGQGTRLTVV.

This clone has more than one count but fewer than ten. This chain uses TRBV6-5 with TRBJ1-2; TRBD1 might be the D (5 bases). Germline V lookup: CDR1 MNHEY, CDR2 SVGAGI. Between the trimmed V and J ends, which lost 7 bases and 4 bases, there was a span of 19 bases. The CDR3 totals 15 residues. CDR3 nucleotides: TGTGCCAGCACCACAGGCCCCGAACAGAGCTATGGCTACACCTTC. Translated, it gives CASTTGPEQSYGYTF.

The rearrangement links TRBV9 to TRBJ2-7; D is ambiguous. The CDR3 has 14 residues. Germline CDR1 SGDLS, CDR2 YYNGEE. V shed 3 bases and J shed 5 bases, with 15 bases lying between them. The CDR3: CASSADAQGNEQYF. For the CDR3, the DNA is TGTGCCAGCAGCGCCGACGCCCAAGGGAACGAGCAGTACTTC.

This clone was observed a handful of times. The chain employs TRBV11-1 and TRBJ2-7; a possible D gene is TRBD1 (6 bases). V shed 4 bases and J shed 4 bases, with 14 bases lying between them. Germline V gene data show CDR1 as SGHAT and CDR2 as FQDESV (reference sequence). This CDR3 spans 14 amino acids. The DNA of the CDR3 is TGTGCCAGCAGCTCACAGGACGGACAGTACGAGCAGTACTTC. This translates into CASSSQDGQYEQYF.

The J gene is TRBJ1-1, the V gene TRBV9; D is unclear. This CDR3 has 14 residues. The germline V and J ends were trimmed by 2 bases and 4 bases, with 12 bases remaining between them. CDR1 and CDR2 from the germline V gene are SGDLS and YYNGEE. CDR3 sequence (DNA): TGTGCCAGCAGCGTCTGGGCCACGTCCACTGAAGCTTTCTTT. It codes for CASSVWATSTEAFF.

This clone has at least ten counts. The chain couples TRBV29-1 to TRBJ1-1, with a weak D call TRBD1 (6 bases). V was shortened by 2 bases and J by 8 bases, with 9 bases between the two germline ends. CDR3 size: 11 residues. Per the germline V gene, CDR1 is SQVTM and CDR2 is ANQGSEA. Here the CDR3 DNA reads TGCAGCGTTGAAACAGGGAGGGAAGCTTTCTTT. This codes for CSVETGREAFF.

This clone came up a few times. The chain joins TRBV14 to TRBJ2-3, with 7 bases identical to TRBD1. The CDR3 has 16 amino acids. Germline loops: CDR1 SGHDN, CDR2 FVKESK. Trimming cost V 4 bases and J 1 base; bases outside gene matches: 8. The CDR3 loop is CASSRHGTAGTDTQYF. CDR3 nucleotide sequence: TGTGCCAGCAGCCGACATGGGACAGCGGGCACAGATACGCAGTATTTT. The variable domain in full, completed from reference TRBV14 and TRBJ2-3, reads EAGVTQFPSHSVIEKGQTVTLRCDPISGHDNLYWYRRVMGKEIKFLLHFVKESKQDESGMPNNRFLAERTGGTYSTLKVQPAELEDSGVYFCASSRHGTAGTDTQYFGPGTRLTVL.

CDR3 loop: CASSTTGGGSTEAFF. In DNA form, the CDR3 reads TGTGCCAGCAGCACCACAGGGGGCGGGTCTACTGAAGCTTTCTTT. The rearrangement uses TRBV5-6 and TRBJ1-1; 9 bases align to TRBD1. Germline V gives CDR1 SGHDT, CDR2 YYEEEE. V lost 4 bases to trimming and J lost 5 bases; unmatched junction nucleotides: 9. The CDR3 sequence is 15 residues long.

Only a few counts were recorded for this clone. Additional DNA sequences in this sample encode the identical CDR3. This chain links TRBV5-1 with TRBJ2-1; D remains unclear. V was pared by 0 bases and J by 5 bases, with 9 bases between. Germline V gives CDR1 SGHRS, CDR2 YFSETQ. This CDR3 is 14 amino acids long. CDR3 loop: CASSLAGSHNEQFF. CDR3 sequence (DNA): TGCGCCAGCAGCTTGGCCGGCAGCCACAATGAGCAGTTCTTC.